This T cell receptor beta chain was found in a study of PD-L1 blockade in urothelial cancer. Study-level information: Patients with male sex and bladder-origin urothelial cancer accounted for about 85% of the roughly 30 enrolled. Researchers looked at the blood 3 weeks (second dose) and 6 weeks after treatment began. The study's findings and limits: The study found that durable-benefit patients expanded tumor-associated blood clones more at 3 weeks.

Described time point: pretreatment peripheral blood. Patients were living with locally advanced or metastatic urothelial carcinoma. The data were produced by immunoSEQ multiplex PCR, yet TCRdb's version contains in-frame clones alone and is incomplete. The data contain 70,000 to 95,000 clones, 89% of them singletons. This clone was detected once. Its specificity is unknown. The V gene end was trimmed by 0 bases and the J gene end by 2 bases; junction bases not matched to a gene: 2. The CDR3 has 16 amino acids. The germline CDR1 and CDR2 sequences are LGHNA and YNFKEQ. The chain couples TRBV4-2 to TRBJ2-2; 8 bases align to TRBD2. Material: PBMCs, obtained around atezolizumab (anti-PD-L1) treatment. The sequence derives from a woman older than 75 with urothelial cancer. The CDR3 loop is CASSQEIAGNTGELFF. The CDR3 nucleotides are TGTGCCAGCAGCCAAGAGATAGCGGGAAACACCGGGGAGCTGTTTTTT.